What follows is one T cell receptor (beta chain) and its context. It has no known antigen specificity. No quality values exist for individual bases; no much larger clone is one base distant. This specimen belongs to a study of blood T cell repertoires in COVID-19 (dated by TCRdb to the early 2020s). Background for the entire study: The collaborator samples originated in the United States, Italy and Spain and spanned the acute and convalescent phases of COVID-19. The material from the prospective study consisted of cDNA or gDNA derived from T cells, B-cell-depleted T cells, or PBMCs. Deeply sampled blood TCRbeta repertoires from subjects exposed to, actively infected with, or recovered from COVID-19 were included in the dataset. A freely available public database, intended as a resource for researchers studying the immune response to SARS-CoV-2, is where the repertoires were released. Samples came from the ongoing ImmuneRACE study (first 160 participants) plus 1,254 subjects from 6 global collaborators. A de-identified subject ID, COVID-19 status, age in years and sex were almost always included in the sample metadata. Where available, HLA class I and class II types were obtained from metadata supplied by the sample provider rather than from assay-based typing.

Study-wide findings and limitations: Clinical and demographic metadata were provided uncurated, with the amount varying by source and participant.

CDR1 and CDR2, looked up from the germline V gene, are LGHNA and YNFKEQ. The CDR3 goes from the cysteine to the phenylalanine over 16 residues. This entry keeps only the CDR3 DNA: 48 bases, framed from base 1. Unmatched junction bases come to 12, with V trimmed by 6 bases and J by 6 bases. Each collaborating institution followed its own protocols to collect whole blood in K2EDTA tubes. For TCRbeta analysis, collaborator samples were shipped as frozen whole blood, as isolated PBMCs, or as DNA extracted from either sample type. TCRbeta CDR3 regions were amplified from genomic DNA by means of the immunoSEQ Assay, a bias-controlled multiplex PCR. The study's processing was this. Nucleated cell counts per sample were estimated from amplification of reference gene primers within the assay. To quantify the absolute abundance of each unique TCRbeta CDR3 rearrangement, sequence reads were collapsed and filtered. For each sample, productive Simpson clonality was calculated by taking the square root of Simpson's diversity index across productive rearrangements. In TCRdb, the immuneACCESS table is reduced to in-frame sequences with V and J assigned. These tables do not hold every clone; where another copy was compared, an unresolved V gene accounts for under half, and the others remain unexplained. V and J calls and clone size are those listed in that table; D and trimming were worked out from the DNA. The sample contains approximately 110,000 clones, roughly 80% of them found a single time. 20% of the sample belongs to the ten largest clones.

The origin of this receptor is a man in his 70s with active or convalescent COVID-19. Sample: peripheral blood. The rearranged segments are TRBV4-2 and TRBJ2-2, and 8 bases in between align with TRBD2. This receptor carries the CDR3 CASSPDDREGAGELFF. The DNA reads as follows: TGTGCCAGCAGTCCGGATGACCGGGAGGGGGCCGGGGAGCTGTTTTTT.